This entry lists 31 T cell receptor beta chains sequenced from one sample in a study of technical replicates of blood from a few donors. Data came from immunoSEQ multiplex PCR; TCRdb stores just in-frame clones and leaves some out. The sample carries tens of thousands of clones, about 91% recorded once. The specimen was T cells isolated from PBMCs. The receptors originated from a human donor in good health.

The DNA of the CDR3 is TGTGCCAGCAGCCAAGCCCTTCCTGGGGCCAACGTCCTGACTTTC. It is translated as CASSQALPGANVLTF. The rearrangement links TRBV4-2 to TRBJ2-6; D is ambiguous. CDR3 length equals 15 residues. The V end was cut by 1 base, the J end by 2 bases, with 6 bases between. Looked up from germline, CDR1 is LGHNA and CDR2 is YNFKEQ.

V gene TRBV6-4 combines with J gene TRBJ2-3; D may be TRBD1 (5 bases). Trimming left V 5 bases short and J 5 bases short, with 8 bases between. The CDR3 has 12 residues. Germline lookup yields CDR1 MRHNA and CDR2 SNTAGT. CDR3 DNA sequence: TGTGCCAGCAGTCAAAGGGGAGATACGCAGTATTTT. Translating gives CASSQRGDTQYF.

The chain couples TRBV5-1 to TRBJ2-5, with D possibly matching TRBD2 (7 bases). Trimming shortened V by 2 bases and J by 5 bases, and 16 bases separated the two germline ends. CDR1 and CDR2 from the germline V gene are SGHRS and YFSETQ. The CDR3 covers 15 residues. The CDR3 coding sequence is TGCGCCAGCAGCTTAACCCCGGGGGGCCGGGAGACCCAGTACTTC. Protein sequence: CASSLTPGGRETQYF. Full variable domain (rest looked up from reference TRBV5-1 and TRBJ2-5): KAGVTQTPRYLIKTRGQQVTLSCSPISGHRSVSWYQQTPGQGLQFLFEYFSETQRNKGNFPGRFSGRQFSNSRSEMNVSTLELGDSALYLCASSLTPGGRETQYFGPGTRLLVL.

The CDR3 DNA is TGTGCCAGCAGTTACTGGATTGGCAGGGAAGAGACCCAGTACTTC. This translates into CASSYWIGREETQYF. The J gene is TRBJ2-5, the V gene TRBV6-5; a weak D match, TRBD1 (5 bases). V lost 1 base and J lost 3, with 12 bases in between. This CDR3 is 15 amino acids long. Germline V gene data show CDR1 as MNHEY and CDR2 as SVGAGI.

The chain joins TRBV28 to TRBJ2-5; D unresolved. CDR1 and CDR2 (germline): MDHEN, SYDVKM. V shed 3 bases and J shed 5 bases, with 10 bases lying between them. The CDR3 totals 13 residues. In DNA form, the CDR3 reads TGTGCCAGCAGTTTCGGCCAGGCCGAGACCCAGTACTTC. It specifies CASSFGQAETQYF.

The chain carries TRBV6-1 and TRBJ2-5; 10 bases agree with TRBD2. After removal of 2 bases from V and 5 bases from J, the junction contained 17 bases not matched to a gene. The CDR3 extends over 19 amino acids. The germline CDR1 and CDR2 sequences are MNHNS and SASEGT. The DNA of the CDR3 is TGTGCCAGCAGTGAAATTGTTTGGGAGCGGGAGGGATATCGGGAGACCCAGTACTTC. Its translation: CASSEIVWEREGYRETQYF.

The chain is built from TRBV5-1 and TRBJ2-1; maybe TRBD2 (5 bases). Trimming removed 4 bases from V and 0 bases from J, with 11 bases in between. From germline, CDR1 is SGHRS and CDR2 YFSETQ. This CDR3 region has 15 residues. The CDR3 DNA sequence: TGCGCCAGCAGCCAAGGAGGAAACTCCTACAATGAGCAGTTCTTC. Its protein is CASSQGGNSYNEQFF.

The J gene is TRBJ2-3, the V gene TRBV7-9; possibly TRBD2 for D (6 bases). V lost 6 bases to trimming and J lost 0 bases, with 16 bases between them. Germline V lookup: CDR1 SEHNR, CDR2 FQNEAQ (reference sequence). The CDR3 loop spans 16 amino acids. CDR3 amino acids: CASSKIWRESTDTQYF. The DNA for the CDR3 is TGTGCCAGCAGTAAGATTTGGAGGGAGAGCACAGATACGCAGTATTTT.

The chain is built from TRBV14 and TRBJ1-1; D might be TRBD1 (5 bases). The V and J ends lost 1 base and 6 bases respectively, with 18 bases between them. CDR3 length: 16 amino acids. Germline CDR1 is SGHDN and CDR2 is FVKESK. The CDR3: CASSQVLGRVNSEAFF. CDR3 coding DNA: TGTGCCAGCAGCCAAGTCTTAGGCAGGGTAAATTCTGAAGCTTTCTTT.

The rearrangement uses TRBV10-1 and TRBJ2-2, with TRBD2 identical over 8 bases. J gave up 9 bases and V 7 bases, and 22 bases lay outside the gene matches. This CDR3 contains 18 residues. CDR1 and CDR2 from the germline V gene are WNHNN and SYGVQD (reference sequence). CDR3 region: CASTSSTSAFPSPWELFF. DNA for the CDR3: TGCGCCAGCACCAGCTCGACTAGCGCATTCCCCTCACCGTGGGAGCTGTTTTTT.

The chain recombines TRBV4-1 with TRBJ1-2, with 7 bases matching TRBD1. The CDR3 sequence is 18 residues long. The trim removed 1 base at V and 4 bases at J, leaving 15 bases unmatched. Per germline, CDR1 MGHRA and CDR2 YSYEKL. The CDR3 protein is CASSQGWGQLPNFYGYTF. DNA for the CDR3: TGCGCCAGCAGCCAAGGGTGGGGACAGCTGCCCAATTTCTATGGCTACACCTTC.

This clone was counted a single time. The chain joins TRBV27 to TRBJ2-2; 12 bases are a match to TRBD1. V lost 6 bases, J lost 6 bases, and 11 bases stayed unmatched. Germline lookup yields CDR1 MNHEY and CDR2 SMNVEV (reference sequence). There are 17 residues in the CDR3. In nucleotides, the CDR3 is TGTGCCAGCAGGCAAATCCGGGGACAGGGGGCCGCCGGGGAGCTGTTTTTT. Translated: CASRQIRGQGAAGELFF.

The chain has TRBV2 and TRBJ1-2; D gene uncertain. The CDR3 is 11 amino acids. V dropped 8 bases and J dropped 8 bases, with 12 bases sitting between them. Germline loops: CDR1 SNHLY, CDR2 FYNNEI. CDR3 protein: CASGFAGGYTF. The CDR3 DNA follows: TGTGCCAGCGGTTTTGCGGGGGGCTACACCTTC.

This chain uses TRBV2 with TRBJ2-2, with a tentative D call TRBD1 (6 bases). V was trimmed by 10 bases and J by 4 bases, leaving 13 bases between them. From germline, CDR1 is SNHLY and CDR2 FYNNEI. The CDR3 length is 13 residues. CDR3: CAIQGSGTGELFF. The CDR3 nucleotides are TGTGCCATCCAGGGGAGTGGCACCGGGGAGCTGTTTTTT.

This rearrangement joins TRBV6-5 to TRBJ2-7; maybe TRBD1 (6 bases). Germline values: CDR1 MNHEY, CDR2 SVGAGI. Deletions cut 0 bases from V and 5 bases from J, with 17 bases between. The length of the CDR3 is 16 residues. CDR3 nucleotides: TGTGCCAGCAGTTACTCATTTCGAGGGGCAGGGGACGAGCAGTACTTC. It yields the protein CASSYSFRGAGDEQYF.

This clone was seen a few times. This chain connects TRBV29-1 to TRBJ1-1; D uncertain. This CDR3 is 12 amino acids long. Germline V CDR1 and CDR2: SQVTM, ANQGSEA. The V end lost 7 bases, the J end lost 0 bases, and 9 bases lay between the germline ends. The CDR3 nucleotides read TGCAGCGACTTAACCTTGAACACTGAAGCTTTCTTT. Residues: CSDLTLNTEAFF.

The CDR3 is CASSGRTRGETQYF. As DNA, the CDR3 is TGTGCCAGCAGCGGACGAACCAGGGGGGAGACCCAGTACTTC. This chain links TRBV7-8 with TRBJ2-5; 7 bases map to TRBD1. This CDR3 is built from 14 residues. The V gene's germline CDR1 is SGHVS and CDR2 FQNEAQ. The trim removed 5 bases at V and 5 bases at J, leaving 8 bases unmatched.

The J gene is TRBJ2-5, the V gene TRBV5-5, with TRBD2 matching 12 bases. The CDR3 totals 16 residues. With 4 bases clipped from V and 0 bases from J, the junction kept 4 bases outside the gene matches. The V gene's germline CDR1 is SGHKS and CDR2 YYEKEE (reference sequence). The CDR3 coding sequence is TGTGCCAGCAGCCCCCGGACTAGCGGGAACCAAGAGACCCAGTACTTC. Protein product: CASSPRTSGNQETQYF.

The chain has TRBV29-1 and TRBJ2-7; 10 positions match TRBD1. Germline CDR1 reads SQVTM; CDR2 reads ANQGSEA. This CDR3 has 14 residues. With V trimmed by 1 base and J by 4 bases, 4 bases remained unmatched. CDR3 coding DNA: TGCAGCGTTGAAGCGACAGGGGGCCAGTACGAGCAGTACTTC. Amino acids: CSVEATGGQYEQYF.

The chain links TRBV27 to TRBJ1-1, with TRBD1 matching 8 bases. With 0 bases clipped from V and 5 bases from J, the junction kept 11 bases outside the gene matches. From germline, CDR1 is MNHEY and CDR2 SMNVEV (reference sequence). This CDR3 is 17 amino acids long. CDR3: CASSLSRLRDRGTEAFF. CDR3 coding DNA: TGTGCCAGCAGTTTATCGCGACTAAGAGACAGGGGAACTGAAGCTTTCTTT.

V gene TRBV5-6 combines with J gene TRBJ1-2; no clear D gene. The CDR3 has 12 amino acids. Germline CDR1 and CDR2: SGHDT and YYEEEE. The V and J ends lost 0 bases and 8 bases respectively, with 8 bases between them. This CDR3 is CASSLDFSGYTF. In DNA form, the CDR3 reads TGTGCCAGCAGCTTGGACTTTAGCGGCTACACCTTC.

V is TRBV12-1 and J is TRBJ2-4; the table names TRBD1, a call not compared with the DNA. TRBV12-1 is reported as a pseudogene. The CDR3 spans 16 residues. The CDR3 nucleotides read TGTGCCAGCAGCTTGGCCTCTTTTCTAGCCAAAAACATTCAGTACTTC. Translation: CASSLASFLAKNIQYF.

V is TRBV4-1 and J is TRBJ2-2; 11 nucleotides line up with TRBD2. Germline CDR1 is MGHRA and CDR2 is YSYEKL. V lost 6 bases, J lost 9 bases, and 6 bases stayed unmatched. The CDR3 length is 14 residues. CDR3 in DNA: TGCGCCAGCAGAGAACTAGCGGGAGTCCGGGAGCTGTTTTTT. Its translation: CASRELAGVRELFF.

This chain links TRBV6-1 with TRBJ2-1; unclear D gene. Looked up from germline, CDR1 is MNHNS and CDR2 is SASEGT. V lost 1 base and J 7 bases, leaving 14 bases between the germline ends. The CDR3 is 15 residues long. CDR3 coding DNA: TGTGCCAGCAGTGAAGTCCCCAGAGCGCCTAATGAGCAGTTCTTC. Amino acids: CASSEVPRAPNEQFF.

The chain couples TRBV19 to TRBJ1-1; a possible D gene is TRBD1 (5 bases). Germline lookup yields CDR1 LNHDA and CDR2 SQIVND (reference sequence). Trimming shortened V by 5 bases and J by 5 bases, and 15 bases separated the two germline ends. CDR3 length: 14 residues. CDR3 sequence: CASSRDRGGTEAFF. Written as DNA, the CDR3 is TGTGCCAGTAGTCGTGATAGGGGAGGAACTGAAGCTTTCTTT.

The rearrangement joins TRBV5-1 to TRBJ1-2, with TRBD1 as a possible D gene (5 bases). The CDR3 consists of 16 residues. Per the germline V gene, CDR1 is SGHRS and CDR2 is YFSETQ. Trimming removed 3 bases at V and 5 bases at J, with 20 bases between. In nucleotides, the CDR3 is TGCGCCAGCAGCTCAGAGGAGGGGCTCTCCGATTATGGCTACACCTTC. This codes for CASSSEEGLSDYGYTF. Based on the CDR3 plus reference TRBV5-1 and TRBJ1-2, the full variable domain is KAGVTQTPRYLIKTRGQQVTLSCSPISGHRSVSWYQQTPGQGLQFLFEYFSETQRNKGNFPGRFSGRQFSNSRSEMNVSTLELGDSALYLCASSSEEGLSDYGYTFGSGTRLTVV.

CDR3 region: CASSLSIGGANTGELFF. CDR3 coding DNA: TGTGCCAGCAGCTTATCAATTGGCGGGGCGAACACCGGGGAGCTGTTTTTT. The V call is TRBV7-9, the J call TRBJ2-2; a weak D match, TRBD2 (6 bases). Germline V gene sequence: CDR1 SEHNR, CDR2 FQNEAQ (reference sequence). The ends were cut back, 2 bases at V and 0 bases at J, with 13 bases in the middle. The CDR3 length is 17 residues.

This chain links TRBV5-1 with TRBJ1-1; no clear D. Trimming removed 4 bases from V and 1 base from J, with 14 bases in between. The CDR3 length is 15 residues. Germline CDR1 reads SGHRS; CDR2 reads YFSETQ. CDR3 sequence: CASSPSVGGNTEAFF. The CDR3 DNA reads TGCGCCAGCAGCCCCAGTGTTGGCGGGAACACTGAAGCTTTCTTT. Using reference TRBV5-1 and TRBJ1-1 for the parts outside the CDR3, the full variable domain is KAGVTQTPRYLIKTRGQQVTLSCSPISGHRSVSWYQQTPGQGLQFLFEYFSETQRNKGNFPGRFSGRQFSNSRSEMNVSTLELGDSALYLCASSPSVGGNTEAFFGQGTRLTVV.

The chain links TRBV10-1 to TRBJ1-2; 12 positions match TRBD1. CDR3 length equals 17 residues. CDR1 and CDR2 from the germline V gene are WNHNN and SYGVQD (reference sequence). J was trimmed by 4 bases and V by 1 base; bases with no gene match: 7. The CDR3 DNA reads as TGCGCCAGCAGTGAGTGGGGGGACAGGGGGCGCCCCTATGGCTACACCTTC. It translates to CASSEWGDRGRPYGYTF.

J is TRBJ2-1 and V is TRBV6-1; D gene unclear. Germline V gives CDR1 MNHNS, CDR2 SASEGT. V lost 6 bases and J lost 9, with 9 bases in between. The CDR3 is made up of 11 amino acids. CDR3 sequence: CASRDSGEQFF. The CDR3 nucleotides are TGTGCCAGCAGAGACTCCGGTGAGCAGTTCTTC.

The V and J genes are TRBV7-9 and TRBJ2-7; no definite D call. The CDR3 loop spans 15 amino acids. The V gene lost 1 base and the J gene lost 0 bases, with 10 bases spanning the gap. Germline CDR1 SEHNR, CDR2 FQNEAQ (reference sequence). CDR3 coding DNA: TGTGCCAGCAGCTTAGACGCAGGCAGCTCCTACGAGCAGTACTTC. Encoded protein: CASSLDAGSSYEQYF. The full variable domain, completed using reference TRBV7-9 and TRBJ2-7, is DTGVSQNPRHKITKRGQNVTFRCDPISEHNRLYWYRQTLGQGPEFLTYFQNEAQLEKSRLLSDRFSAERPKGSFSTLEIQRTEQGDSAMYLCASSLDAGSSYEQYFGPGTRLTVT.